A single sample is the source of the 21 T cell receptor beta chains below, sequenced in a study of cytomegalovirus exposure and HLA in healthy donors. Measured with immunoSEQ multiplex PCR; TCRdb has only the in-frame clones, and not every one. Of 98,000 or so clones detected, approximately 85% appear once; the ten largest clones hold 3%. The sample was PBMCs. The receptors shown here come from a young woman in good health and CMV-seronegative.

The chain combines TRBV25-1 with TRBJ1-5; weak D call: TRBD1 (6 bases). The CDR3 is made up of 13 amino acids. Germline V gives CDR1 MGHDK, CDR2 SYGVNS. Trimming stripped 6 bases from V and 7 bases from J, with 13 bases between. The CDR3 loop is CASRQGRDQPQHF. CDR3 nucleotide sequence: TGTGCCAGCAGACAGGGACGGGACCAGCCCCAGCATTTT.

In its sample, this clone was seen a few times. The rearrangement uses TRBV6-1 and TRBJ2-1; 7 bases map to TRBD1. V was pared by 4 bases and J by 3 bases, with 6 bases of the junction left unmatched. CDR1 is MNHNS and CDR2 is SASEGT in the germline V gene. This CDR3 is built from 15 residues. CDR3 protein: CASSGTGTVYNEQFF. DNA of the CDR3: TGTGCCAGCAGTGGAACCGGGACAGTCTACAATGAGCAGTTCTTC.

CDR3 bases: TGTGCCAGCAGTGGGGGGGGTTGGGAGAGCAATCAGCCCCAGCATTTT. It yields the protein CASSGGGWESNQPQHF. The chain couples TRBV25-1 to TRBJ1-5, with D perhaps matching TRBD1 (5 bases). Germline CDR1 is MGHDK and CDR2 is SYGVNS. Trimming left V 4 bases short and J 1 base short, with 14 bases between. The CDR3 covers 16 residues.

This rearrangement joins TRBV2 to TRBJ1-1; D gene uncertain. This CDR3 region has 16 residues. Germline loops: CDR1 SNHLY, CDR2 FYNNEI. The V end lost 3 bases, the J end lost 10 bases, and 24 bases lay between the germline ends. CDR3 coding DNA: TGTGCCAGCAGTGATCGGAACGGGCAGACGGGAGGTGGAGCTTTCTTT. Translation: CASSDRNGQTGGGAFF. The full variable domain, its missing parts supplied by reference TRBV2 and TRBJ1-1, is EPEVTQTPSHQVTQMGQEVILRCVPISNHLYFYWYRQILGQKVEFLVSFYNNEISEKSEIFDDQFSVERPDGSNFTLKIRSTKLEDSAMYFCASSDRNGQTGGGAFFGQGTRLTVV.

CDR3 DNA sequence: TGCAGCGTACCCGGACAGGCGAACACTGAAGCTTTCTTT. It translates to CSVPGQANTEAFF. This chain connects TRBV29-1 to TRBJ1-1; the match to TRBD1 covers 7 bases. The length of the CDR3 is 13 residues. The V gene's germline CDR1 is SQVTM and CDR2 ANQGSEA. V shed 6 bases and J 1 base; nucleotides not matched to a gene: 5. The full variable domain, with the rest looked up from reference TRBV29-1 and TRBJ1-1, is SAVISQKPSRDICQRGTSLTIQCQVDSQVTMMFWYRQQPGQSLTLIATANQGSEATYESGFVIDKFPISRPNLTFSTLTVSNMSPEDSSIYLCSVPGQANTEAFFGQGTRLTVV.

This clone was observed once. J is TRBJ1-2 and V is TRBV7-2, with 8 bases that match TRBD1. The CDR3 length is 15 residues. CDR1 SGHTA and CDR2 FQGNSA come from the germline V gene. V trimming: 7 bases; J trimming: 6 bases; junction bases outside the gene matches: 13. The CDR3 loop is CASTAHQSGGNGYTF. CDR3 in DNA: TGTGCCAGCACCGCTCATCAATCAGGGGGCAATGGCTACACCTTC.

The J gene is TRBJ1-6, the V gene TRBV25-1, with D possibly being TRBD1 (5 bases). V dropped 4 bases and J dropped 10 bases, with 11 bases sitting between them. CDR3 length: 13 residues. Per germline, CDR1 MGHDK and CDR2 SYGVNS. The CDR3 sequence is CASSVRGESPLHF. DNA of the CDR3: TGTGCCAGCAGTGTAAGGGGTGAATCACCCCTCCACTTT. Using reference TRBV25-1 and TRBJ1-6 for the parts outside the CDR3, the full variable domain is EADIYQTPRYLVIGTGKKITLECSQTMGHDKMYWYQQDPGMELHLIHYSYGVNSTEKGDLSSESTVSRIRTEHFPLTLESARPSHTSQYLCASSVRGESPLHFGNGTRLTVT.

The chain has TRBV7-9 and TRBJ2-7, with D maybe TRBD1 (5 bases). CDR1 SEHNR and CDR2 FQNEAQ come from the germline V gene (reference sequence). V lost 0 bases and J 6 bases, leaving 12 bases between the germline ends. The CDR3 is made up of 14 amino acids. The chain's CDR3 is CASSLAAGWVEQYF. CDR3 in DNA: TGTGCCAGCAGCTTAGCGGCAGGGTGGGTCGAGCAGTACTTC.

The rearrangement links TRBV28 to TRBJ1-5, with 9 bases fitting TRBD1. After removal of 5 bases from V and 7 bases from J, the junction contained 6 bases not matched to a gene. Germline assignment: CDR1 MDHEN and CDR2 SYDVKM. The CDR3 has 14 amino acids. The CDR3 loop reads CASSPGTGNQPQHF. The DNA of the CDR3 is TGTGCCAGCAGTCCCGGGACAGGGAACCAGCCCCAGCATTTT.

The chain links TRBV11-2 to TRBJ2-5; TRBD2 matches 10 bases. The trim removed 5 bases at V and 5 bases at J, leaving 11 bases unmatched. Per the germline V gene, CDR1 is SGHAT and CDR2 is FQNNGV. This CDR3 is built from 16 residues. CDR3 bases: TGTGCCAGCAGCCAAGTAGCGGGGGGAGGCGGGGAGACCCAGTACTTC. Protein: CASSQVAGGGGETQYF.

The chain has TRBV2 and TRBJ2-3, with 10 bases lining up with TRBD2. The CDR3 totals 15 residues. V was clipped by 6 bases and J by 5 bases; unmatched bases: 8. CDR1 is SNHLY and CDR2 is FYNNEI in the germline V gene. The CDR3 reads CASSEGLANRDTQYF. Written as DNA, the CDR3 is TGTGCCAGCAGCGAGGGACTAGCGAATAGAGATACGCAGTATTTT.

This clone was observed a single time. The chain employs TRBV5-1 and TRBJ1-2; D remains ambiguous. Germline assignment: CDR1 SGHRS and CDR2 YFSETQ. Trimming cost V 0 bases and J 4 bases, with 10 bases left between them. This CDR3 spans 14 amino acids. The CDR3 nucleotides are TGCGCCAGCAGCTTGGTGGGAGCTAGCTATGGCTACACCTTC. Its translation: CASSLVGASYGYTF.

The chain is built from TRBV7-9 and TRBJ1-1; tentative D call: TRBD1 (5 bases). The CDR3 length is 13 residues. The V and J ends lost 4 bases and 5 bases respectively, with 11 bases between them. Germline CDR1 SEHNR, CDR2 FQNEAQ (reference sequence). CDR3 nucleotides: TGTGCCAGCAGCTCGGCGGGGGGAACTGAAGCTTTCTTT. This gives the protein CASSSAGGTEAFF.

The V call is TRBV27, the J call TRBJ2-5; perhaps TRBD2 as D (5 bases). V was shortened by 0 bases and J by 3 bases, with 14 bases between the two germline ends. The germline CDR1 and CDR2 sequences are MNHEY and SMNVEV (reference sequence). This CDR3 contains 16 residues. CDR3 nucleotide sequence: TGTGCCAGCAGTTTATCGGTAGCGAGCTCCGAAGAGACCCAGTACTTC. Protein product: CASSLSVASSEETQYF.

CDR3: CSVAPTLANTEAFF. The CDR3 nucleotides read TGCAGCGTTGCCCCTACATTAGCGAACACTGAAGCTTTCTTT. V and J are TRBV29-1 and TRBJ1-1; D not certain. Germline values: CDR1 SQVTM, CDR2 ANQGSEA. The CDR3 runs to 14 residues. Trimming left V 4 bases short and J 1 base short, with 13 bases between.

This clone came up a few times. V gene TRBV28 combines with J gene TRBJ2-5; D may be TRBD1 (5 bases). Between the trimmed V and J ends, which lost 6 bases and 1 base, there was a span of 12 bases. Per the germline V gene, CDR1 is MDHEN and CDR2 is SYDVKM. There are 14 residues in the CDR3. CDR3 protein: CASSRDSPQETQYF. The CDR3 coding sequence is TGTGCCAGCAGCAGAGACAGCCCCCAAGAGACCCAGTACTTC.

A word on this clone: Other DNA sequences from this sample encode an identical CDR3 as well. The CDR3 here is CASSVRTGELFF. CDR3 nucleotide sequence: TGTGCCAGCAGCGTGCGTACCGGGGAGCTGTTTTTT. The chain joins TRBV9 to TRBJ2-2; D not resolved. The CDR3 consists of 12 residues. Trimming cost V 2 bases and J 5 bases, with 4 bases left between them. Germline CDR1 reads SGDLS; CDR2 reads YYNGEE. The full variable domain, with the rest looked up from reference TRBV9 and TRBJ2-2, is DSGVTQTPKHLITATGQRVTLRCSPRSGDLSVYWYQQSLDQGLQFLIQYYNGEERAKGNILERFSAQQFPDLHSELNLSSLELGDSALYFCASSVRTGELFFGEGSRLTVL.

V usage is TRBV9 and J usage is TRBJ2-3; D perhaps matches TRBD2 (5 bases). Trimming removed 4 bases at V and 5 bases at J, with 20 bases between. CDR3 length equals 16 residues. Germline V gene data show CDR1 as SGDLS and CDR2 as YYNGEE. The CDR3 bases are TGTGCCAGCAGCTTAAGGACTCATTTTTCCGTAGATACGCAGTATTTT. Its protein product is CASSLRTHFSVDTQYF.

The chain uses TRBV15 and TRBJ2-7; tentatively, D is TRBD2 (5 bases). V was cut by 1 base and J by 6 bases, with 13 bases left in between. CDR3 size: 14 residues. Germline V gene sequence: CDR1 LNHNV, CDR2 YYDKDF (reference sequence). CDR3 nucleotides: TGTGCCACCAGCAGAGGAGGGAAAAGTGCCGAGCAGTACTTC. Translated, it gives CATSRGGKSAEQYF.

This chain connects TRBV15 to TRBJ1-1; D uncertain. Trimming shortened V by 3 bases and J by 3 bases, and 8 bases separated the two germline ends. The CDR3 is made up of 13 amino acids. Germline assignment: CDR1 LNHNV and CDR2 YYDKDF (reference sequence). As DNA, the CDR3 is TGTGCCACCAGCAGCCGAGTCCACACTGAAGCTTTCTTT. This sequence encodes CATSSRVHTEAFF.

V gene TRBV6-1 combines with J gene TRBJ1-1, with 7 bases that match TRBD1. Losses at the gene ends were 7 bases for V and 3 bases for J; bases not matched to a gene: 11. There are 15 residues in the CDR3. Germline-derived CDR1 and CDR2 are MNHNS and SASEGT. DNA of the CDR3: TGTGCCAGCAATACGAGAAAGGGGGCGGACACTGAAGCTTTCTTT. This encodes CASNTRKGADTEAFF.